The 31 T cell receptor beta chains below all came from one sample that was sequenced in a study of T-cell reconstitution after alpha-beta-depleted transplantation in children. As it was prepared, the TCRbeta library received unique molecular identifiers. TCRdb analysed the PCR reads with MiXCR anew, one entry per CDR3 protein. The table includes 500,000 to 600,000 distinct CDR3 sequences, 32% detected once. This specimen consisted of PBMCs from the stem cell graft donor, obtained from the stem cell graft. The receptors were sampled from a human donor who donated a stem cell graft to a child with aplastic anemia.

V is TRBV5-1 and J is TRBJ1-3; 7 bases are a match to TRBD1. Germline trimming cut 4 bases from V and 4 bases from J; bases unmatched to any gene: 2. Germline values: CDR1 SGHRS, CDR2 YFSETQ. CDR3 length: 13 amino acids. The CDR3 protein is CASSGGQGNTIYF. Here the CDR3 DNA reads TGCGCCAGCAGCGGGGGACAGGGAAACACCATATATTTT.

This clonotype came up many times. The rearrangement joins TRBV5-1 to TRBJ2-7, with TRBD1 identical over 9 bases. In germline, CDR1 is SGHRS, CDR2 YFSETQ. The ends lost 4 bases at V and 3 bases at J; junction bases unmatched: 5. The CDR3 loop spans 14 amino acids. CDR3 amino acids: CASSPPGQGYEQYF. The CDR3 nucleotides read TGCGCCAGCAGCCCGCCGGGACAGGGCTACGAGCAGTACTTC.

This clonotype has only a few counts. The chain has TRBV7-9 and TRBJ1-2; maybe TRBD1 (5 bases). Germline CDR1 SEHNR, CDR2 FQNEAQ (reference sequence). The CDR3 has 16 residues. The V gene lost 5 bases and the J gene lost 6 bases, with 22 bases spanning the gap. CDR3 loop: CASSPGRDAEVDGYTF. CDR3 DNA sequence: TGTGCCAGCAGCCCGGGCCGGGACGCAGAAGTTGATGGCTACACCTTC.

This chain uses TRBV7-2 with TRBJ2-5; 11 nucleotides match TRBD1. Unmatched junction bases numbered 2, after V lost 4 bases and J lost 1 base. CDR3 length: 15 amino acids. Germline CDR1 reads SGHTA; CDR2 reads FQGNSA. Here the CDR3 reads CASSWDRGSQETQYF. The CDR3 coding sequence is TGTGCCAGCAGCTGGGACAGGGGGTCCCAAGAGACCCAGTACTTC.

The V call is TRBV15, the J call TRBJ2-1; 7 bases align to TRBD2. V shed 5 bases and J 2 bases; nucleotides not matched to a gene: 9. Germline loops: CDR1 LNHNV, CDR2 YYDKDF (reference sequence). This CDR3 is built from 16 residues. The CDR3 spells CATSDLTGGTYNEQFF. CDR3 nucleotide sequence: TGTGCCACCAGCGATCTGACGGGAGGAACCTACAATGAGCAGTTCTTC.

This chain links TRBV12-3 or TRBV12-4 with TRBJ1-1; tentatively, D is TRBD1 (6 bases). The germline V and J ends were trimmed by 5 bases and 4 bases, with 14 bases remaining between them. This CDR3 spans 14 amino acids. CDR3 loop: CASSKRGRGTEAFF. The CDR3 DNA is TGTGCCAGCAGTAAGCGGGGGCGAGGCACTGAAGCTTTCTTT.

This clonotype was observed a handful of times. The V gene is TRBV20-1, the J gene TRBJ2-5; D might be TRBD1 or TRBD2, each matching 5 bases. V gave up 1 base and J gave up 5 bases, with 14 bases separating them. There are 14 residues in the CDR3. CDR1 is DFQATT, CDR2 SNEGSKA, per germline (reference sequence). The CDR3 DNA reads as TGCAGTGCTAGAGCTACGGGACGCGGGGAGACCCAGTACTTC. It yields the protein CSARATGRGETQYF.

The sample holds a few counts of this clonotype. The chain links TRBV15 to TRBJ2-1; 14 bases agree with TRBD2. CDR1 and CDR2 from the germline V gene are LNHNV and YYDKDF (reference sequence). The V segment lost 5 bases and the J segment 8 bases; nucleotides outside the gene matches: 8. There are 16 residues in the CDR3. The CDR3: CATSFRLAGGQDEQFF. CDR3 bases: TGTGCCACCAGCTTCAGACTAGCGGGAGGGCAAGATGAGCAGTTCTTC.

Here the CDR3 DNA reads TGTGCCACCCGAGACTACAATGAGCAGTTCTTC. This gives the protein CATRDYNEQFF. This chain joins TRBV24-1 and TRBJ2-1; D is unclear. CDR3 length: 11 residues. Trimming took 9 bases from V and 3 from J, leaving 5 bases between them. CDR1 KGHDR and CDR2 SFDVKD come from the germline V gene.

The chain links TRBV7-9 to TRBJ1-4, with unresolved D. CDR1 is SEHNR and CDR2 is FQNEAQ in the germline V gene (reference sequence). The germline V and J ends were trimmed by 5 bases and 0 bases, with 13 bases remaining between them. The CDR3 is made up of 16 amino acids. CDR3 DNA sequence: TGTGCCAGCAGCCCTATCGGACGGGCAACTAATGAAAAACTGTTTTTT. It yields the protein CASSPIGRATNEKLFF.

V gene TRBV12-3 or TRBV12-4 combines with J gene TRBJ2-1; 10 bases are shared with TRBD1. Trimming cost V 5 bases and J 2 bases; bases outside gene matches: 6. CDR3 length equals 16 residues. As DNA, the CDR3 is TGTGCCAGCAGTCCAAGGGACAGGGGCCCCTACAATGAGCAGTTCTTC. It codes for CASSPRDRGPYNEQFF.

This chain uses TRBV18 with TRBJ1-3; D not certain. Per germline, CDR1 KGHSH and CDR2 LQKENI. The CDR3 loop spans 16 amino acids. V lost 4 bases, J lost 7 bases, and 20 bases lay in between. The CDR3 DNA sequence: TGTGCCAGCTCACTCGGTCAAATCCCGACCGGGAACACCATATATTTT. Its translation is CASSLGQIPTGNTIYF.

V usage is TRBV12-3 or TRBV12-4 and J usage is TRBJ1-2; D perhaps matches TRBD1 (5 bases). Deletions cut 6 bases from V and 4 bases from J, with 18 bases between. The CDR3 extends over 15 amino acids. Here the CDR3 DNA reads TGTGCCAGCAGGTTAAATAGCGGGGCCGTCTATGGCTACACCTTC. Translation gives CASRLNSGAVYGYTF.

The chain links TRBV4-2 to TRBJ2-3; 8 positions agree with TRBD2. This CDR3 comprises 16 residues. Germline loops: CDR1 LGHNA, CDR2 YNFKEQ. J lost 2 bases, V lost 6 bases, and 10 bases had no gene match. The CDR3 DNA sequence: TGTGCCAGCAGTTCCTTGGGAGCGGGAGCCACAGATACGCAGTATTTT. It codes for CASSSLGAGATDTQYF.

This clonotype appeared a few times. The chain has TRBV12-3 or TRBV12-4 and TRBJ2-1; the D gene is possibly TRBD2 (5 bases). The CDR3 spans 16 residues. The V and J ends lost 6 bases and 6 bases respectively, with 21 bases between them. Written as DNA, the CDR3 is TGTGCCAGCAGGCGGTTCACTAGGTTAGTTGGCAATGAGCAGTTCTTC. Amino acids: CASRRFTRLVGNEQFF.

This clonotype was found a few times. The chain employs TRBV20-1 and TRBJ2-2, with D unclear. The CDR3 totals 15 residues. Germline V gene sequence: CDR1 DFQATT, CDR2 SNEGSKA (reference sequence). Between the trimmed V and J ends, which lost 1 base and 4 bases, there was a span of 13 bases. In nucleotides, the CDR3 is TGCAGTGCTAGAGGGGGTCTCACCCCCACCGGGGAGCTGTTTTTT. Amino acid sequence: CSARGGLTPTGELFF.

This clonotype was observed a handful of times. This chain joins TRBV21-1 and TRBJ2-1; the table assigns TRBD2, which was not confirmed against the DNA. TRBV21-1 constitutes a pseudogene. The CDR3 extends over 18 amino acids. The CDR3 bases are TGTGCCAGCAGCAAGGGACTAGCGGGAGTCAGCACCTACAATGAGCAGTTCTTC. Translated, it gives CASSKGLAGVSTYNEQFF.

The J gene is TRBJ1-2, the V gene TRBV5-1; TRBD1 might be the D (6 bases). CDR1 is SGHRS, CDR2 YFSETQ, per germline. V was pared by 4 bases and J by 3 bases, with 13 bases between. This CDR3 is 14 amino acids long. CDR3 in DNA: TGCGCCAGCAGCCTCAGGACAGCCGACTATGGCTACACCTTC. Protein: CASSLRTADYGYTF. The variable domain in full, completed from reference TRBV5-1 and TRBJ1-2, reads KAGVTQTPRYLIKTRGQQVTLSCSPISGHRSVSWYQQTPGQGLQFLFEYFSETQRNKGNFPGRFSGRQFSNSRSEMNVSTLELGDSALYLCASSLRTADYGYTFGSGTRLTVV.

J is TRBJ2-2 and V is TRBV11-2; 16 nucleotides match TRBD2. J gave up 5 bases and V 5 bases, and 5 bases lay outside the gene matches. The CDR3 runs to 17 residues. CDR1 SGHAT and CDR2 FQNNGV come from the germline V gene. The CDR3 spells CASSGTSGRAATGELFF. The CDR3 bases are TGTGCCAGCAGCGGGACTAGCGGGAGGGCCGCAACCGGGGAGCTGTTTTTT.

This clonotype was picked up a small number of times. The CDR3 reads CASSSGKAVSIHYEQYF. The DNA of the CDR3 is TGTGCCAGCAGTTCTGGCAAAGCAGTGTCCATTCACTACGAGCAGTACTTC. This chain links TRBV27 with TRBJ2-7; no definite D call. The CDR3 is made up of 17 amino acids. Trimming pared 4 bases from V and 3 bases from J, leaving 22 bases between. In germline, CDR1 is MNHEY, CDR2 SMNVEV (reference sequence).

Note on this clonotype: Germline and junction disagree at one end, which may indicate a read error. V usage is TRBV7-9 and J usage is TRBJ1-1, with unresolved D. This CDR3 has 12 amino acids. Germline V gives CDR1 SEHNR, CDR2 FQNEAQ (reference sequence). CDR3 sequence: CASGLVGREAFF. The CDR3 DNA reads as TGTGCCAGCGGCTTAGTAGGCAGGGAAGCTTTCTTT.

There are a few counts of this clonotype. V is TRBV20-1 and J is TRBJ1-5, with 8 bases matching TRBD1. V lost 3 bases to trimming and J lost 2 bases; unmatched junction nucleotides: 6. CDR3 length: 15 residues. The germline CDR1 and CDR2 sequences are DFQATT and SNEGSKA (reference sequence). DNA of the CDR3: TGCAGTGCTAGTCACCAGGGGGCGGGCAATCAGCCCCAGCATTTT. Translated: CSASHQGAGNQPQHF.

This chain connects TRBV10-3 to TRBJ2-7; TRBD1 is a possible D gene (5 bases). Trimming took off 7 bases at V and 1 base at J, with 14 bases between the two ends. Germline CDR1 reads ENHRY; CDR2 reads SYGVKD. The CDR3 consists of 14 residues. CDR3 bases: TGTGCCATCACCCCCGACAGTGCTTCCTACGAGCAGTACTTC. Amino acids: CAITPDSASYEQYF.

This chain joins TRBV9 and TRBJ1-1; D ambiguous. V was cut by 5 bases and J by 0 bases, with 8 bases left in between. Looked up from germline, CDR1 is SGDLS and CDR2 is YYNGEE. This CDR3 contains 13 residues. CDR3 in DNA: TGTGCCAGCAGTGGACCTATGAACACTGAAGCTTTCTTT. This translates into CASSGPMNTEAFF.

This clonotype came up once. The chain is built from TRBV12-5 and TRBJ1-1; D might be TRBD1 (6 bases). With 6 bases removed from V and 5 bases from J, the gap between germline ends came to 16 bases. There are 14 residues in the CDR3. Germline CDR1 reads LGHNT; CDR2 reads FRNRAP. CDR3 nucleotides: TGTGCTAGTGGAGGGGGTACCTCGAGGACTGAAGCTTTCTTT. This sequence encodes CASGGGTSRTEAFF. The whole variable domain, remainder taken from reference TRBV12-5 and TRBJ1-1, is DARVTQTPRHKVTEMGQEVTMRCQPILGHNTVFWYRQTMMQGLELLAYFRNRAPLDDSGMPKDRFSAEMPDATLATLKIQPSEPRDSAVYFCASGGGTSRTEAFFGQGTRLTVV.

This clonotype was found a few times. The CDR3 is CASSDPDILRGGLPSYNEQFF. Written as DNA, the CDR3 is TGTGCCAGCAGTGACCCCGACATCTTAAGAGGGGGCTTACCCTCCTACAATGAGCAGTTCTTC. V usage is TRBV6-4 and J usage is TRBJ2-1, with TRBD1 identical over 7 bases. This CDR3 region has 21 residues. Germline V gives CDR1 MRHNA, CDR2 SNTAGT. The V and J ends lost 2 bases and 0 bases, in that order; junction bases with no gene match: 19.

The chain couples TRBV25-1 to TRBJ1-1; D remains unclear. The V end was cut by 5 bases, the J end by 8 bases, with 12 bases between. The CDR3 covers 12 residues. From germline, CDR1 is MGHDK and CDR2 SYGVNS. The CDR3 reads CASSSRGLEAFF. DNA of the CDR3: TGTGCCAGCAGTAGCCGTGGGTTAGAAGCTTTCTTT.

This sequence joins TRBV19 and TRBJ1-1; no clear D. V was trimmed by 3 bases and J by 1 base, leaving 6 bases between them. Germline V lookup: CDR1 LNHDA, CDR2 SQIVND (reference sequence). This CDR3 comprises 13 residues. CDR3 sequence reads: CASSILGNTEAFF. In DNA form, the CDR3 reads TGTGCCAGTAGTATTTTAGGGAACACTGAAGCTTTCTTT.

CDR3 in amino acids: CASSMGRGTAIYEQYV. The CDR3 nucleotides are TGTGCCAGCAGCATGGGGAGGGGGACGGCCATCTACGAGCAGTACGTC. The chain uses TRBV13 and TRBJ2-7, with D maybe TRBD2 (7 bases). The CDR3 spans 16 residues. Germline V gene sequence: CDR1 PRHDT, CDR2 FYEKMQ (reference sequence). Trimming shortened V by 5 bases and J by 3 bases, and 20 bases separated the two germline ends.

This clonotype was found many times. The chain recombines TRBV5-1 with TRBJ1-4; D is possibly TRBD1 (6 bases). V was cut by 4 bases and J by 8 bases, with 18 bases left in between. Germline values: CDR1 SGHRS, CDR2 YFSETQ. This CDR3 spans 15 amino acids. CDR3 DNA: TGCGCCAGCAGCCCCATAGGACAGTTTGGGGAAAAACTGTTTTTT. Its protein is CASSPIGQFGEKLFF.

The genes are TRBV20-1 and TRBJ2-5; 7 bases align to TRBD2. Germline values: CDR1 DFQATT, CDR2 SNEGSKA (reference sequence). The junction had 1 base not matched to a gene; V was cut back by 0 bases and J by 3 bases. This CDR3 has 13 amino acids. The CDR3: CSARELAEETQYF. CDR3 nucleotide sequence: TGCAGTGCTAGAGAGCTAGCGGAAGAGACCCAGTACTTC.